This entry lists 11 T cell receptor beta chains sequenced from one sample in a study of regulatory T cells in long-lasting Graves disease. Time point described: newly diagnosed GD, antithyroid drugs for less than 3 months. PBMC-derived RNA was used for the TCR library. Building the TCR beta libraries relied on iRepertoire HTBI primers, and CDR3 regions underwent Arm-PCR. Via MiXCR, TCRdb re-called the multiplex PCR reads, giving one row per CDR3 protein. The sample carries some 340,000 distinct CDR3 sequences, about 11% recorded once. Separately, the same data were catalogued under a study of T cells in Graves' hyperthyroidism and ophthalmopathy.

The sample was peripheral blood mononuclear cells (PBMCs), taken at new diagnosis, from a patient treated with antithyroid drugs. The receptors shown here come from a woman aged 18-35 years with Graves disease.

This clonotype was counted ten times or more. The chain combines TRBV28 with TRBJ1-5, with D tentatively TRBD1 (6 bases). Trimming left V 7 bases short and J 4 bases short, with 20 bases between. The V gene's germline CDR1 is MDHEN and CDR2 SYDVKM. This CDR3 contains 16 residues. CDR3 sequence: CASTKTGRRRNQPQHF. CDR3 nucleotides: TGTGCCAGCACTAAAACAGGGAGGAGAAGAAATCAGCCCCAGCATTTT.

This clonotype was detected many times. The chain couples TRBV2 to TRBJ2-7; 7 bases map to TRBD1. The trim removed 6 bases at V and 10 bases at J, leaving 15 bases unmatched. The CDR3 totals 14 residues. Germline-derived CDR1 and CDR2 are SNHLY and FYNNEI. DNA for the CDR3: TGTGCCAGCAGCGAATTCGACAGGGCGAACCCACAGTACTTC. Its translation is CASSEFDRANPQYF.

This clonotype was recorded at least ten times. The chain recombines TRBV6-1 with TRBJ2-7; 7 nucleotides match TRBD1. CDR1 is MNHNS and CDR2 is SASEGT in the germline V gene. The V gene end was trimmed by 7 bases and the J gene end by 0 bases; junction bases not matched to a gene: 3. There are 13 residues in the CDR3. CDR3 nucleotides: TGTGCCAGCACCGGGGACAGCTCCTACGAGCAGTACTTC. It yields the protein CASTGDSSYEQYF.

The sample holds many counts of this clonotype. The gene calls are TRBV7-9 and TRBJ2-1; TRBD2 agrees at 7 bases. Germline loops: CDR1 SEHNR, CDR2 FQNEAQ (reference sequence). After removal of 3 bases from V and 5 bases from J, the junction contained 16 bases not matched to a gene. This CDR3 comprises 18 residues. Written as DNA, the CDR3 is TGTGCCAGCAGCTTTCCCATCCAAGAGGCGGGAGTCAACAATGAGCAGTTCTTC. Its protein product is CASSFPIQEAGVNNEQFF.

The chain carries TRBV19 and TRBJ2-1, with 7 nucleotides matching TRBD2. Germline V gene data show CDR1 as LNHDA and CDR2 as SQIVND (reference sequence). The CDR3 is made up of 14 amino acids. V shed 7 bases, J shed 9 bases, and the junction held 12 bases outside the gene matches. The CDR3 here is CASTRYGRESEQFF. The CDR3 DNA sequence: TGTGCCAGTACCCGGTATGGGCGGGAGAGTGAGCAGTTCTTC.

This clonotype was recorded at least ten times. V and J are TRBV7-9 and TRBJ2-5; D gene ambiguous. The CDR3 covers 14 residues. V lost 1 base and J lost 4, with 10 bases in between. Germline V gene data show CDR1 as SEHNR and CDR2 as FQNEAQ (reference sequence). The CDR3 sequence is CASSLVSGIETQYF. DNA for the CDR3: TGTGCCAGCAGCTTAGTTTCTGGGATAGAGACCCAGTACTTC.

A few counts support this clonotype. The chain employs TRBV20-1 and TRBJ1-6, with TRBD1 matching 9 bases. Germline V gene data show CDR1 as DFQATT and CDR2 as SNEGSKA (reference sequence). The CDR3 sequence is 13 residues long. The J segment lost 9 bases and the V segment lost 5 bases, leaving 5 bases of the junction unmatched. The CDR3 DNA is TGCAGTGCTGTGGACAGGGGATTTTCACCCCTCCACTTT. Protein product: CSAVDRGFSPLHF.

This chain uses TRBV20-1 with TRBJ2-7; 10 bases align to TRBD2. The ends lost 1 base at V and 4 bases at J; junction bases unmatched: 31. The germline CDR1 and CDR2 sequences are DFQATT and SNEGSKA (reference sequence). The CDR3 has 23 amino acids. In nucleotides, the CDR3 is TGCAGTGCTAGAGGATCACCATTAGTCCTCACATTAAGCGGGGGGGAACATGGTTACGAGCAGTACGTC. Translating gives CSARGSPLVLTLSGGEHGYEQYV.

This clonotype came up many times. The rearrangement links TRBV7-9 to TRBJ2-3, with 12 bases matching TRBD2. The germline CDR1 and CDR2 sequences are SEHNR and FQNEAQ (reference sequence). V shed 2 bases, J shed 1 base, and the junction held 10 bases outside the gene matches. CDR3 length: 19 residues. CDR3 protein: CASSLSRLAGGLGTDTQYF. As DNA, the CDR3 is TGTGCCAGCAGCTTATCTCGGCTAGCGGGGGGGCTGGGCACAGATACGCAGTATTTT.

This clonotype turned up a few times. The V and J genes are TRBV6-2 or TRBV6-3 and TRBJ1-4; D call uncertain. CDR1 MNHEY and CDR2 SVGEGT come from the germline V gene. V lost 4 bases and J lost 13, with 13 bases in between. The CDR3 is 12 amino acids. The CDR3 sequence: CASSFRPKGLFF. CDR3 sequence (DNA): TGTGCCAGCAGTTTTCGACCGAAAGGACTGTTTTTT.

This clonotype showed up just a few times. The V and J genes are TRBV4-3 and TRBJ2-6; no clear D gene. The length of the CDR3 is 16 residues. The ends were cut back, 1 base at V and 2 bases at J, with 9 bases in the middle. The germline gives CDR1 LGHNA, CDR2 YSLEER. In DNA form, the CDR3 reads TGCGCCAGCAGCCAAGGACGGACGCCTGGGGCCAACGTCCTGACTTTC. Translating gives CASSQGRTPGANVLTF.